Following are 18 T cell receptor beta chains from one sample sequenced in a study of T cell repertoires in cytomegalovirus infection. TCRdb passed the reads through MiXCR, listing each CDR3 protein once. Here the sample spans approximately 190,000 distinct CDR3 sequences, 28% being singletons. Input material: PBMCs. Receptors were obtained from a human donor in good health (CMV status not recorded). Some clones in this sample may be carry-over from other donors' samples.

The chain combines TRBV29-1 with TRBJ1-1; no clear D gene. The CDR3 spans 16 residues. The germline V gene has CDR1 SQVTM and CDR2 ANQGSEA. V was trimmed by 7 bases and J by 5 bases, leaving 26 bases between them. CDR3 in amino acids: CSAPAASGEPLTEAFF. DNA for the CDR3: TGCAGCGCCCCAGCGGCCAGCGGGGAACCTCTAACTGAAGCTTTCTTT. Using reference TRBV29-1 and TRBJ1-1 for the parts outside the CDR3, the full variable domain is SAVISQKPSRDICQRGTSLTIQCQVDSQVTMMFWYRQQPGQSLTLIATANQGSEATYESGFVIDKFPISRPNLTFSTLTVSNMSPEDSSIYLCSAPAASGEPLTEAFFGQGTRLTVV.

Note on this clonotype: At one of its ends the junction is not consistent with the germline gene, which may arise from a read error. The CDR3 reads CASSLGRGGGNEQFF. Here the CDR3 DNA reads TGTGCCAGTAGCTTGGGTAGGGGAGGTGGGAATGAGCAGTTCTTC. V and J are TRBV5-4 and TRBJ2-1; D is perhaps TRBD2 (6 bases). Germline CDR1 is SGHNT and CDR2 is YYREEE (reference sequence). The CDR3 length is 15 residues.

In this sample, this clonotype turned up a few times. The chain carries TRBV6-5 and TRBJ1-6, with D maybe TRBD1 (5 bases). Deletions cut 2 bases from V and 9 bases from J, with 14 bases between. From germline, CDR1 is MNHEY and CDR2 SVGAGI. The CDR3 contains 15 residues. The CDR3, as DNA: TGTGCCAGCAGTTACGATGGCAGGGTTATTTCACCCCTCCACTTT. It translates to CASSYDGRVISPLHF.

This chain joins TRBV5-1 and TRBJ1-2; 7 bases are shared with TRBD1. CDR3 length equals 14 residues. Germline loops: CDR1 SGHRS, CDR2 YFSETQ. J was trimmed by 6 bases and V by 0 bases; bases with no gene match: 5. The CDR3 nucleotides are TGCGCCAGCAGCTTGGGCGACAGGGCGGATGGCTACACCTTC. Translating gives CASSLGDRADGYTF.

This clonotype was observed many times. The rearrangement joins TRBV7-3 to TRBJ2-2; 9 positions agree with TRBD1. The CDR3 extends over 15 amino acids. Germline V CDR1 and CDR2: SGHTA, FQGTGA. Germline trimming cut 5 bases from V and 5 bases from J; bases unmatched to any gene: 6. The CDR3 coding sequence is TGTGCCAGCAGCCGCGGACAGGGGAGAACCGGGGAGCTGTTTTTT. This encodes CASSRGQGRTGELFF.

This clonotype appeared a few times. The V and J genes are TRBV6-1 and TRBJ2-1, with 7 bases matching TRBD1. The CDR3 is 14 amino acids. From germline, CDR1 is MNHNS and CDR2 SASEGT. Unmatched junction bases numbered 8, after V lost 4 bases and J lost 8 bases. The CDR3 DNA follows: TGTGCCAGCAGTGGACGGGACAGCAAACATGAGCAGTTCTTC. It translates to CASSGRDSKHEQFF.

This clonotype was counted between two and nine times. The chain couples TRBV12-5 to TRBJ1-1, with 7 bases identical to TRBD1. Per germline, CDR1 LGHNT and CDR2 FRNRAP. The length of the CDR3 is 14 residues. The V gene end was trimmed by 1 base and the J gene end by 1 base; junction bases not matched to a gene: 0. The CDR3 nucleotides are TGTGCTAGTGGTTTGGGGACAGGGAACACTGAAGCTTTCTTT. This encodes CASGLGTGNTEAFF. Full variable domain (outside the CDR3, taken from reference TRBV12-5 and TRBJ1-1): DARVTQTPRHKVTEMGQEVTMRCQPILGHNTVFWYRQTMMQGLELLAYFRNRAPLDDSGMPKDRFSAEMPDATLATLKIQPSEPRDSAVYFCASGLGTGNTEAFFGQGTRLTVV.

This clonotype was seen many times. The V call is TRBV7-2, the J call TRBJ1-2; 7 bases fit TRBD1. Trimming took 2 bases from V and 4 from J; bases not matched to a gene: 10. CDR1 is SGHTA, CDR2 FQGNSA, per germline. CDR3 size: 16 residues. The CDR3 nucleotides read TGTGCCAGCAGCTTAAATAGTGGGACAGTACCCTATGGCTACACCTTC. The encoded protein is CASSLNSGTVPYGYTF.

There are a few counts of this clonotype. The J gene is TRBJ2-3, the V gene TRBV6-2 or TRBV6-3; 12 bases are a match to TRBD2. The CDR3 has 17 amino acids. Germline CDR1 reads MNHEY; CDR2 reads SVGEGT. Germline trimming cut 0 bases from V and 2 bases from J; bases unmatched to any gene: 3. CDR3 protein: CASSYSTSGGNTDTQYF. The CDR3 DNA is TGTGCCAGCAGTTACTCGACTAGCGGGGGAAACACAGATACGCAGTATTTT.

This clonotype was detected only a few times. V is TRBV7-2 and J is TRBJ2-5; unclear D gene. The germline gives CDR1 SGHTA, CDR2 FQGNSA. V lost 1 base, J lost 4 bases, and 10 bases lay in between. CDR3 size: 14 residues. This CDR3 is CASSLGSYGETQYF. The CDR3 DNA is TGTGCCAGCAGCTTAGGGTCCTATGGAGAGACCCAGTACTTC. Full variable domain (rest looked up from reference TRBV7-2 and TRBJ2-5): GAGVSQSPSNKVTEKGKDVELRCDPISGHTALYWYRQSLGQGLEFLIYFQGNSAPDKSGLPSDRFSAERTGGSVSTLTIQRTQQEDSAVYLCASSLGSYGETQYFGPGTRLLVL.

This chain joins TRBV12-3 or TRBV12-4 and TRBJ1-1; tentative D call: TRBD1 (6 bases). V gave up 6 bases and J gave up 0 bases, with 14 bases separating them. CDR3 length: 15 residues. The DNA of the CDR3 is TGTGCCAGCAGCCCACGAGGGGGGATGAACACTGAAGCTTTCTTT. As protein: CASSPRGGMNTEAFF.

The chain employs TRBV12-3 or TRBV12-4 and TRBJ1-1, with D maybe TRBD1 (5 bases). The length of the CDR3 is 17 residues. The germline V and J ends were trimmed by 3 bases and 1 base, with 18 bases remaining between them. The CDR3 is CASSFPGGGMGNTEAFF. The CDR3 DNA reads TGTGCCAGCAGTTTCCCCGGGGGGGGGATGGGGAACACTGAAGCTTTCTTT.

A note on this clonotype: A much more abundant neighbour one base away suggests this may be a read error. Without the conserved terminal phenylalanine or tryptophan, this CDR3 likely stems from a read error. V and J are TRBV7-2 and TRBJ1-6, with D perhaps matching TRBD1 (5 bases). CDR1 SGHTA and CDR2 FQGNSA come from the germline V gene. V was trimmed by 7 bases and J by 9 bases, leaving 13 bases between them. The CDR3 sequence is 13 residues long. CDR3 sequence (DNA): TGTGCCAGCACTACCCCGACAGCTTCACCCCTCCACTAT. The encoded protein is CASTTPTASPLHY.

The chain is built from TRBV20-1 and TRBJ2-5; 7 nucleotides align to TRBD2. There are 12 residues in the CDR3. After removal of 3 bases from V and 6 bases from J, the junction contained 4 bases not matched to a gene. Germline-derived CDR1 and CDR2 are DFQATT and SNEGSKA (reference sequence). CDR3 loop: CSARTSLQTQYF. For the CDR3, the DNA is TGCAGTGCTAGGACTAGCCTCCAGACCCAGTACTTC.

V and J are TRBV7-3 and TRBJ2-1; D uncertain. Trimming cost V 5 bases and J 1 base, with 12 bases left between them. The CDR3 has 15 amino acids. From germline, CDR1 is SGHTA and CDR2 FQGTGA. The CDR3 nucleotides are TGTGCCAGCAGCCATACCGACCGTTCCTACAATGAGCAGTTCTTC. Translating gives CASSHTDRSYNEQFF.

The chain has TRBV20-1 and TRBJ2-1; D might be TRBD2 (6 bases). Germline assignment: CDR1 DFQATT and CDR2 SNEGSKA (reference sequence). This CDR3 has 14 residues. V was trimmed by 2 bases and J by 10 bases, leaving 18 bases between them. This chain's CDR3 is CSARSPGVGWEQFF. The CDR3 DNA reads TGCAGTGCTAGATCACCGGGGGTAGGCTGGGAGCAGTTCTTC.

This chain joins TRBV7-2 and TRBJ2-3, with 7 bases identical to TRBD2. CDR3 length equals 15 residues. Germline CDR1 reads SGHTA; CDR2 reads FQGNSA. V trimming: 4 bases; J trimming: 3 bases; junction bases outside the gene matches: 7. The CDR3 coding sequence is TGTGCCAGCAGCTCCCCGGGGGGAGAGACAGATACGCAGTATTTT. It codes for CASSSPGGETDTQYF.

J is TRBJ1-1 and V is TRBV18, with no clear D. Germline values: CDR1 KGHSH, CDR2 LQKENI. Trimming took off 5 bases at V and 1 base at J, with 5 bases between the two ends. This CDR3 is built from 12 residues. CDR3 sequence: CASSVENTEAFF. For the CDR3, the DNA is TGTGCCAGCTCAGTAGAGAACACTGAAGCTTTCTTT.